Listed below are T cell receptor beta chains from one sample, sequenced in a study of blood T cell repertoires in COVID-19. Here immunoSEQ multiplex PCR was the method, and the copy in TCRdb shows in-frame clones only, minus some. The repertoire holds some 100,000 clones, with roughly nine tenths as singletons. The sequenced material came from peripheral blood. The receptors here all came from a man in his fifties or sixties with acute or convalescent COVID-19. CDR3s include the opening cysteine and the closing phenylalanine or tryptophan. A D gene is named only where the DNA matches it firmly. Clone size is not always given. Where it is, it says once, few, many or a class for expanded clones.

V	D	J	size	DNA	CDR3
TRBV4-1	.	TRBJ1-6	.	TGCGCCAGCAGCCAGGTGCCGGGTTCACCCCTCCACTTT	CASSQVPGSPLHF
TRBV27	.	TRBJ2-7	.	TGTGCCACATGGACAATGTGGAACGAGCAGTACTTC	CATWTMWNEQYF
TRBV29-1	.	TRBJ2-1	.	TGCAGCGCCAAGATGAGCAACAATGAGCAGTTCTTC	CSAKMSNNEQFF
TRBV3-1/TRBV3-2	.	TRBJ2-1	.	TGTGCCAGCAGCCCCGGGGGGCCGGAGCAGTTCTTC	CASSPGGPEQFF
TRBV7-2	.	TRBJ2-5	.	TGTGCCAGCAGCTTACCGGGGTTTGGAGAGACCCAGTACTTC	CASSLPGFGETQYF
TRBV9	TRBD2	TRBJ2-1	.	TGTGCCAGCAGCGTAGGTGGACTAGCGGGGGGGGTTGAGCAGTTCTTC	CASSVGGLAGGVEQFF
TRBV15	.	TRBJ1-5	.	TGTGCCACCAGCAGAGATTGGGGCCTTAATCAGCCCCAGCATTTT	CATSRDWGLNQPQHF
TRBV29-1	TRBD2	TRBJ2-7	.	TGCAGCGTTGCGGGACTAGCGGGTAACGAGCAGTACTTC	CSVAGLAGNEQYF
TRBV5-4	TRBD1	TRBJ2-1	.	TGTGCCAGCAGCCCGGCGGGACAGGGGTGGGCCAATGAGCAGTTCTTC	CASSPAGQGWANEQFF
TRBV7-6	TRBD1	TRBJ1-2	.	TGTGCCAGCAGCTTGGGGACAGGAAGTAACTATGGCTACACCTTC	CASSLGTGSNYGYTF
TRBV4-2	.	TRBJ2-7	.	TGTGCCAGCAGCCAAGGAGGGGACATGCAGTACTTC	CASSQGGDMQYF
TRBV29-1	TRBD1	TRBJ1-2	.	TGCAGCGTCGGCAGGGGGGTCTATGGCTACACCTTC	CSVGRGVYGYTF
TRBV4-1	.	TRBJ2-3	.	TGCGCCAGCAGCCAAGATTATGATACGCAGTATTTT	CASSQDYDTQYF
TRBV6-2/TRBV6-3	TRBD1	TRBJ1-5	.	TGTGCCAGCAGTTACTTCCCTAGGGGCAGGGGGAATCAGCCCCAGCATTTT	CASSYFPRGRGNQPQHF
TRBV5-1	TRBD1	TRBJ1-3	.	TGCGCCAGCAGCTTCGGGACAGCTGGAAACACCATATATTTT	CASSFGTAGNTIYF
TRBV18	.	TRBJ2-7	once	TGTGCCAGCTCACCACCGGGGGGGGCGGGCTACGAGCAGTACTTC	CASSPPGGAGYEQYF
TRBV28	.	TRBJ1-5	.	TGTGCCAGCAGTACCGGGACAAGTCGTTATAGCAATCAGCCCCAGCATTTT	CASSTGTSRYSNQPQHF
TRBV29-1	.	TRBJ1-5	.	TGCAGCGTTGAAGGGGGAGTCAATCAGCCCCAGCATTTT	CSVEGGVNQPQHF
TRBV21-1	.	TRBJ1-2	.	TGTGCCAGCAGCAAAGATGGCAGCTCCAGGGGGACTAACTATGGCTACACCTTC	CASSKDGSSRGTNYGYTF
TRBV6-5	.	TRBJ1-3	.	TGTGCCAGCTCCGGGGGGAGGGGAAACACCATATATTTT	CASSGGRGNTIYF
TRBV7-6	.	TRBJ2-2	.	TGTGCCAGCAGCCCTTCCCCACTGAACACCGGGGAGCTGTTTTTT	CASSPSPLNTGELFF
TRBV5-4	.	TRBJ2-2	.	TGTGCCAGCAGCTTGGTTCAGGGTGGCACCGGGGAGCTGTTTTTT	CASSLVQGGTGELFF
TRBV5-1	TRBD2	TRBJ2-1	.	TGCGCCAGCAGCTTGGGGACTAGCGGGCCCCGGAGCTCCTACAATGAGCAGTTCTTC	CASSLGTSGPRSSYNEQFF
TRBV19	.	TRBJ1-2	.	TGTGCCAGTAGTTCCCGGCAGGTTTGGTTCTATGGCTACACCTTC	CASSSRQVWFYGYTF
TRBV5-1	.	TRBJ2-5	.	TGCGCCAGCAGCTTGACAGGGATTCAAGAGACCCAGTACTTC	CASSLTGIQETQYF
TRBV6-5	TRBD1	TRBJ1-2	.	TGTGCCAGCAGTCAGCGGACAGGGGATCTTTCTGGCTACACCTTC	CASSQRTGDLSGYTF
TRBV19	TRBD1	TRBJ2-1	.	TGTGCCAGTAGTTTCGGACAGGGGCTGAGGGAGTTCTTC	CASSFGQGLREFF
TRBV7-3	.	TRBJ2-2	.	TGTGCCAGCAGCTCTAACAGGGCGGGCGGGGAGCTGTTTTTT	CASSSNRAGGELFF
TRBV6-5	.	TRBJ2-5	.	TGTGCCAGCAGTTTACCCCCCGGGACAAAAGAGACCCAGTACTTC	CASSLPPGTKETQYF